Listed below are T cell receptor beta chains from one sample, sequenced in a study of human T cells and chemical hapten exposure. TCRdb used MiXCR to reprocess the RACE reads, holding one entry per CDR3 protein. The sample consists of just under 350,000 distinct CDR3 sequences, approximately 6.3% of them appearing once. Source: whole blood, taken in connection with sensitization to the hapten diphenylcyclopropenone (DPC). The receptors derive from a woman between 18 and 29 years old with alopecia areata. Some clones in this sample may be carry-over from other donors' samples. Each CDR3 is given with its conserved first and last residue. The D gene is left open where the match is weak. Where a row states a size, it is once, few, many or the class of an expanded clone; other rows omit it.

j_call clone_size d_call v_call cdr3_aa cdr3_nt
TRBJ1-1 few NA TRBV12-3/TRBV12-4 CASSLTENEAFF TGTGCCAGCAGTTTAACAGAAAATGAAGCTTTCTTT
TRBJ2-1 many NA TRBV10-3 CAISESTEQFF TGTGCCATCAGTGAGTCGACAGAGCAGTTCTTC
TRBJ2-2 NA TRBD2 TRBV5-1 CASSSLTSGVDTGELFF TGCGCCAGCAGCTCCCTGACTAGCGGGGTGGACACCGGGGAGCTGTTTTTT
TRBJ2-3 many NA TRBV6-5 CASTRSPGETQYF TGTGCCAGCACCCGCTCTCCCGGAGAAACGCAGTATTTT
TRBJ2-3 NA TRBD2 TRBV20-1 CSARVGGNLAGITDTQYF TGCAGTGCTAGAGTCGGGGGGAACCTAGCGGGGATCACAGATACGCAGTATTTT
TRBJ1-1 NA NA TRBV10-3 CAISEWGGGNTEAFF TGTGCCATCAGTGAGTGGGGAGGAGGAAACACTGAAGCTTTCTTT
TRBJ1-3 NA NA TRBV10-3 CAIALNLGLSSSGNTIYF TGTGCCATCGCCTTGAACCTAGGCCTTTCGAGCTCTGGAAACACCATATATTTT
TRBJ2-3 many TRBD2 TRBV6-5 CASSLRLAGSTDTQYF TGTGCCAGCAGTCTCCGACTAGCGGGTAGCACAGATACGCAGTATTTT
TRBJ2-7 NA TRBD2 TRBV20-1 CSAREDSGWEKF TGCAGTGCTAGAGAGGATAGCGGGTGGGAAAAATTC
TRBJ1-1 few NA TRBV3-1 CASVPPGAGEAFF TGTGCCAGCGTCCCACCGGGGGCAGGTGAAGCTTTCTTT
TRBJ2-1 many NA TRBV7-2 CASSLGVGTPYNEQFF TGTGCCAGCAGCTTAGGGGTAGGAACACCCTACAATGAGCAGTTCTTC
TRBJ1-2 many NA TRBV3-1 CASSQELRSARSNYGYTF TGTGCCAGCAGCCAAGAATTGAGGTCAGCCCGGTCAAACTATGGCTACACCTTC
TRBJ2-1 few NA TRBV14 CASTPYGGPAYNEQFF TGTGCCAGCACTCCTTACGGGGGGCCGGCCTACAATGAGCAGTTCTTC
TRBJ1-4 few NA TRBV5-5 CASSLSLGRTIEKLFF TGTGCCAGCAGCTTGTCGCTGGGACGGACGATTGAAAAACTGTTTTTT
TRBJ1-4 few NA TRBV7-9 CASSPSEKLFF TGTGCCAGCAGCCCCTCTGAAAAACTGTTTTTT
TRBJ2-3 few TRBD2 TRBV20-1 CSATPSGGGYTDTQYF TGCAGTGCGACCCCCTCTGGGGGGGGATACACAGATACGCAGTATTTT
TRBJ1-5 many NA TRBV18 CASSPGRDQPQHF TGTGCCAGCAGCCCGGGACGGGATCAGCCCCAGCATTTT
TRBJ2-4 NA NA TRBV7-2 CASSPQGEDIQYF TGTGCCAGCAGCCCGCAGGGGGAGGACATTCAGTACTTC
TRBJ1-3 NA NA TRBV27 CASSLSIRASGNTIYF TGTGCCAGCAGTTTATCGATCAGGGCCTCTGGAAACACCATATATTTT
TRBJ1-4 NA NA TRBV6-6 CASREGRNEKLFF TGTGCCAGCAGAGAAGGGCGCAATGAAAAACTGTTTTTT
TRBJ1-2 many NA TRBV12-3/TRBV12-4 CASSLRQTHGYTF TGTGCCAGCAGTCTTAGACAGACCCATGGCTACACCTTC
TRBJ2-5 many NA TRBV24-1 CATSDLSQGRETQYF TGTGCCACCAGTGATTTGTCTCAGGGACGGGAGACCCAGTACTTC
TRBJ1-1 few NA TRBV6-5 CASIHRALPGTEAFF TGTGCCAGCATCCATAGGGCTCTCCCGGGCACTGAAGCTTTCTTT
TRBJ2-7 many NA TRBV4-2 CASSQVAGTSSYEQYF TGTGCCAGCAGCCAAGTCGCGGGGACCAGCTCCTACGAGCAGTACTTC
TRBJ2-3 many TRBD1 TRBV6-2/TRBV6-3 CASVGTGKTDTQYF TGTGCCAGTGTTGGGACAGGGAAGACAGATACGCAGTATTTT
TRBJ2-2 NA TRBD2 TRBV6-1 CASSWSGANTGELFF TGTGCCAGCAGCTGGAGCGGGGCGAACACCGGGGAGCTGTTTTTT
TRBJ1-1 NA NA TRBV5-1 CASSVGGEAFF TGCGCCAGCAGCGTGGGGGGAGAAGCTTTCTTT
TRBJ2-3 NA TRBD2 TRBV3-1 CASSTSGEFTDTQYF TGTGCCAGCAGTACTAGCGGCGAATTCACAGATACGCAGTATTTT
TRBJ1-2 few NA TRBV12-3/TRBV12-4 CASSFLGSYTF TGTGCCAGCAGTTTTCTAGGGTCATACACCTTC
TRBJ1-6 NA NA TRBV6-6 CASSYSRGTPLHF TGTGCCAGCAGTTACTCCAGGGGTACACCCCTCCACTTT
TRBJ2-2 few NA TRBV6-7 CASSYPDWPRDTGELFF TGTGCCAGCAGTTACCCCGATTGGCCCCGGGACACCGGGGAGCTGTTTTTT
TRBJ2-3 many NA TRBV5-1 CASSNQMSTDTQYF TGCGCCAGCAGCAATCAGATGAGCACAGATACGCAGTATTTT
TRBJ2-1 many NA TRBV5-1 CASTQGNEQFF TGCGCCAGTACTCAGGGCAATGAGCAGTTCTTC
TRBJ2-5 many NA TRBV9 CASSAGQETQYF TGTGCCAGCAGTGCAGGTCAAGAGACCCAGTACTTC
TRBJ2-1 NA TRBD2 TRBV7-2 CASSLLTGGRGEQFF TGTGCCAGCAGCTTATTAACGGGGGGGCGCGGTGAGCAGTTCTTC